A selection of T cell receptor beta chains follows, all from one sample in a study of blood T cell repertoires in COVID-19. Using immunoSEQ multiplex PCR, the repertoire was profiled, and TCRdb retains in-frame clones only, with some absent. The sample holds about 42,000 clones; 77% are singletons and the top ten take roughly 28%. Sequenced material: peripheral blood. Every receptor here comes from a woman between 65 and 79 years old with acute or convalescent COVID-19. Both conserved end residues are part of each CDR3. D genes are given only for firm matches. A clone size is listed for some rows: how often the clone was seen (once, few, many), or a class if it is expanded.

CDR3nt,CDR3aa,d_gene,v_gene,abundance,j_gene
TGTGCCAGCAGCCTAGTTGGGCAGGGGGTTACTGAGCAGTTCTTC,CASSLVGQGVTEQFF,TRBD1,TRBV11-3,few,TRBJ2-1
TGTGCCAGCAGTTCAGGGACAGGCCTAGCGAGGAGCTCCTACGAGCAGTACTTC,CASSSGTGLARSSYEQYF,TRBD1,TRBV28,.,TRBJ2-7
TGTGCCAGCAGCTTGTGGCTGGACAGGGTGGGAGGCTACACCTTC,CASSLWLDRVGGYTF,TRBD1,TRBV5-6,.,TRBJ1-2
TGTGCCAGCAGCTCGCGGTGGGGGACTACCGCCAATGAGCAGTTCTTC,CASSSRWGTTANEQFF,TRBD2,TRBV11-2,.,TRBJ2-1
TGTGCCAGCAGTTTATCCTCCGAGCAGTACTTC,CASSLSSEQYF,.,TRBV28,.,TRBJ2-7
TGTGCCAGTAGTATACAACGATCCGGTCTCTCCTATAATTCACCCCTCCACTTT,CASSIQRSGLSYNSPLHF,.,TRBV19,.,TRBJ1-6
TGTGCCAGCAGCGCAGGGACAGCGCAAGAGACCCAGTACTTC,CASSAGTAQETQYF,TRBD1,TRBV9,.,TRBJ2-5
TGTGCCAGTAAGGGGACAGGCTCCTACTCTGGAAACACCATATATTTT,CASKGTGSYSGNTIYF,TRBD1,TRBV19,.,TRBJ1-3
TGTGCCAGCAGCGCATCAGACAACTACGAGCAGTACTTC,CASSASDNYEQYF,.,TRBV9,.,TRBJ2-7
TGTGCCATCAAACAGGGGCGAGACACCGGGGAGCTGTTTTTT,CAIKQGRDTGELFF,TRBD1,TRBV10-3,once,TRBJ2-2
TGTGCCAGTACCCCCCCGGACAGCGGTAGCAATCAGCCCCAGCATTTT,CASTPPDSGSNQPQHF,.,TRBV19,.,TRBJ1-5
TGTGCCATCAGTGGAGGGCTCACTGAAGCTTTCTTT,CAISGGLTEAFF,.,TRBV10-3,.,TRBJ1-1
TGTGCCTGGAGTCGCAGGGGGGCTAATGAAAAACTGTTTTTT,CAWSRRGANEKLFF,TRBD1,TRBV30,few,TRBJ1-4
TGTGCCAGTAGTTCAAAGATGCGCGAAAAACTGTTTTTT,CASSSKMREKLFF,.,TRBV19,.,TRBJ1-4
TGTGCCAGCAGCGTAGACGTTGGGCAATTTACGCAGTATTTT,CASSVDVGQFTQYF,.,TRBV9,once,TRBJ2-3
TGTGCCAGCCGGACTCAACAGGGTTCCTACGAGCAGTACTTC,CASRTQQGSYEQYF,.,TRBV5-4,.,TRBJ2-7
TGTGCCAGCAGCTTAACTTTCGATTACTATGGCTACACCTTC,CASSLTFDYYGYTF,.,TRBV7-2,.,TRBJ1-2
TGTGCCAGCAGCCCACGGACTAGCGGGAGGTTGTACAATGAGCAGTTCTTC,CASSPRTSGRLYNEQFF,TRBD2,TRBV7-9,.,TRBJ2-1
TGCGCCAGCAGCAGAACCGGGACAGGGGAATATGGCTACACCTTC,CASSRTGTGEYGYTF,TRBD1,TRBV4-3,.,TRBJ1-2
TGCAGTGCTAGGTGGACAGGCTACACCTTC,CSARWTGYTF,.,TRBV20-1,once,TRBJ1-2
TGTGCCAGCAGCCAGAGCCGGGTTGAAAATGAGCAGTTCTTC,CASSQSRVENEQFF,.,TRBV3-1/TRBV3-2,.,TRBJ2-1
TGCGCCAGTACGGGACAGGGGGCCTCGGGCTACACCTTC,CASTGQGASGYTF,TRBD1,TRBV10-2,once,TRBJ1-2
TGTGCCTGGAGTGAAGGACAGGGGGCGAGCGGCTACACCTTC,CAWSEGQGASGYTF,TRBD1,TRBV30,.,TRBJ1-2
TGCAGCGTTCGGACAGGGGGGGGAGAGCAGTACTTC,CSVRTGGGEQYF,TRBD1,TRBV29-1,few,TRBJ2-7
TGCGCCAGCAGCTTGGGGCAGGGGGCACTTGGGGCCAACGTCCTGACTTTC,CASSLGQGALGANVLTF,TRBD1,TRBV5-1,.,TRBJ2-6
TGTGCCAGTAGTATTCAGACTAGCCTCTCCTACAATGAGCAGTTCTTC,CASSIQTSLSYNEQFF,TRBD2,TRBV19,once,TRBJ2-1
TGTGCCAGCAGTTCAGGGCGGACAGGGGGCTCCTATAATTCACCCCTCCACTTT,CASSSGRTGGSYNSPLHF,TRBD1,TRBV28,.,TRBJ1-6
TGCGCCAGCAGTCAATCGAACCCCGCTTGTGGCGCAGGGATGAGCAGGAACACCTACGAGCAGTACTTC,CASSQSNPACGAGMSRNTYEQYF,.,TRBV23-1,.,TRBJ2-7
TGTGCCAGTATCCCCGCGGCCCGATTAGGAAACACCATATATTTT,CASIPAARLGNTIYF,.,TRBV19,.,TRBJ1-3
TGTGCCAGCAGCTTGACTAGCGGGAGGCCCAATGAGCAGTTCTTC,CASSLTSGRPNEQFF,TRBD2,TRBV5-4,.,TRBJ2-1
TGTGCCAGGGGGACAGGAGGCTCCTACGAGCAGTACTTC,CARGTGGSYEQYF,TRBD1,TRBV2,once,TRBJ2-7
TGTGCCAGCAGTGATTACGGGGAGACAAATGAAAAACTGTTTTTT,CASSDYGETNEKLFF,.,TRBV25-1,.,TRBJ1-4
TGCGCCAGCAGCTTGGGACACCAAGCTAACTATGGCTACACCTTC,CASSLGHQANYGYTF,.,TRBV5-1,.,TRBJ1-2
TGTGCCAGCAGCACCATTTCGGTGACAGGGGAGAGCTCCTACGAGCAGTACTTC,CASSTISVTGESSYEQYF,.,TRBV21-1,few,TRBJ2-7
TGTGCCAGCAGCTCCCAGGGCGTGAACACTGAAGCTTTCTTT,CASSSQGVNTEAFF,.,TRBV11-2,once,TRBJ1-1
TGTGCCTGGAGTAGCAGACTTAATGAAAAACTGTTTTTT,CAWSSRLNEKLFF,.,TRBV30,.,TRBJ1-4
TGTGCCAGCACCCCAGACAGTCGTTACGAGCAGTACTTC,CASTPDSRYEQYF,.,TRBV7-8,.,TRBJ2-7
TGTGCCACCAGTGATCCGGGACAGGGGTACTATGGCTACACCTTC,CATSDPGQGYYGYTF,TRBD1,TRBV24-1,.,TRBJ1-2
TGTGCCAGCAGTTACTCCTACAGGGTCCAGGAGACCCAGTACTTC,CASSYSYRVQETQYF,.,TRBV6-5,few,TRBJ2-5
TGTGCCAGCAGCCAATTAAGAGACACTGAAGCTTTCTTT,CASSQLRDTEAFF,.,TRBV3-1/TRBV3-2,few,TRBJ1-1
TGTGCCAGCAGTGACAGGGGTAGGGGCAAAAACATTCAGTACTTC,CASSDRGRGKNIQYF,.,TRBV6-1,once,TRBJ2-4
TGTGCCAGCAGCCGTTTGGGACTAGCGAGCAGGGGCCAAGAGACCCAGTACTTC,CASSRLGLASRGQETQYF,TRBD2,TRBV5-6,.,TRBJ2-5
TGTGCCAGCAGCCAAGAGTCTAGCGGGAGTACCGGGGAGCTGTTTTTT,CASSQESSGSTGELFF,TRBD2,TRBV3-1/TRBV3-2,.,TRBJ2-2
TGTGCCAGCAGCGTAGCCACAGGGAATTCCTACGAGCAGTACTTC,CASSVATGNSYEQYF,.,TRBV9,.,TRBJ2-7
TGTGCCAGCTCACCGGCGACAGGTTACGAGCAGTACTTC,CASSPATGYEQYF,.,TRBV18,.,TRBJ2-7
TGCGCCAGCAGCTTGCGGACTAGCCTCTCCTACAATGAGCAGTTCTTC,CASSLRTSLSYNEQFF,TRBD2,TRBV5-1,few,TRBJ2-1
TGTGCCAGCAGCCGAGGAGCGACCCCATCCCTCCACTTT,CASSRGATPSLHF,.,TRBV12-3/TRBV12-4,.,TRBJ1-6
TGTGCCAGCAGCTTGAAGGAGGACGGGAGGTATGGCTACACCTTC,CASSLKEDGRYGYTF,.,TRBV5-8,few,TRBJ1-2
TGTGCCAGCAGCTTAGTCCTCTCTGGGGCCAACGTCCTGACTTTC,CASSLVLSGANVLTF,.,TRBV7-3,.,TRBJ2-6
TGTGCCAGCAGTTTAGATGGGACAGGGACCTTCTACGAGCAGTACTTC,CASSLDGTGTFYEQYF,TRBD1,TRBV28,.,TRBJ2-7
TGTGCCAGCAGCTCTCAGGGAGGGTTTTACTATGGCTACACCTTC,CASSSQGGFYYGYTF,.,TRBV28,few,TRBJ1-2
TGTGCCAGCAGTTTAGTCAGGGGGTATCAGCCCCAGCATTTT,CASSLVRGYQPQHF,TRBD1,TRBV28,.,TRBJ1-5
TGTGCCTGGAGTGTGGCCAGGGCTGATCGCTACACCTTC,CAWSVARADRYTF,.,TRBV30,few,TRBJ1-2